This TCR beta chain stems from a study of cytomegalovirus exposure and HLA in healthy donors. This CDR3 comprises 15 residues. Germline V gene sequence: CDR1 LNHDA, CDR2 SQIVND (reference sequence). The V end lost 4 bases, the J end lost 8 bases, and 18 bases lay between the germline ends. Clones were sequenced by immunoSEQ multiplex PCR, and TCRdb holds only the in-frame ones, with some missing. The sample records 250,000 to 400,000 clones, approximately 88% being singletons. The chain combines TRBV19 with TRBJ2-4, with D perhaps matching TRBD1 (5 bases). Input material: PBMCs. The receptor was isolated from a man aged 25 to 45 in good health and CMV-seronegative. The CDR3 coding sequence is TGTGCCAGTAGTAAATGGGGCAGCCCGACGGACATTCAGTACTTC. This codes for CASSKWGSPTDIQYF.